These T cell receptor beta chains were read from a single sample in a study of CD8+CD57+ T cells in acquired aplastic anemia. TCRdb ran MiXCR on the reads and lists one entry per CDR3 protein. Of over 100,000 distinct CDR3 sequences listed, 41% were seen once; the top ten hold roughly 8.9%. Sequencing was done on a sample of sorted CD4+, CD8+, or CD8+CD57+ T cells (not recorded which) from PBMCs. The receptors shown here come from a human donor in good health, serving as a control. Both conserved end residues are part of each CDR3. D genes are given only for firm matches. Part of the rows lack a size; the others show once, few, many or a class for expanded clones.

CDR3 length	J gene	clone size	V gene	D gene	CDR3 protein	CDR3 DNA
13	TRBJ1-2	-	TRBV25-1	-	CAINPDGAGGYTF	TGTGCCATCAACCCAGACGGGGCGGGGGGCTACACCTTC
16	TRBJ1-1	-	TRBV9	TRBD1	CASSEGQATMNTEAFF	TGTGCCAGCAGCGAAGGACAGGCGACCATGAACACTGAAGCTTTCTTT
15	TRBJ1-2	many	TRBV5-5	-	CASSLDTLANYGYTF	TGTGCCAGCAGCTTGGACACTTTAGCTAACTATGGCTACACCTTC
12	TRBJ2-2	many	TRBV30	-	CAWSVDTAKLFF	TGTGCCTGGAGTGTAGACACCGCGAAGCTGTTTTTT
12	TRBJ2-5	-	TRBV15	TRBD2	CATAASGETQYF	TGTGCCACCGCTGCTAGCGGGGAGACCCAGTACTTC
16	TRBJ2-5	few	TRBV10-3	TRBD2	CASSEATSGRSETQYF	TGTGCCAGCAGCGAAGCCACTAGCGGGAGGTCAGAGACCCAGTACTTC
12	TRBJ2-3	many	TRBV7-2	TRBD1	CASSSGGDTQYF	TGTGCCAGCAGCTCAGGGGGAGATACGCAGTATTTT
16	TRBJ1-2	many	TRBV4-1	TRBD1	CASSQTQDRGRQGYTF	TGCGCCAGCAGCCAAACCCAGGACAGGGGGCGCCAGGGCTACACCTTC
15	TRBJ1-2	few	TRBV19	TRBD1	CASRRLLGQGAFWTF	TGTGCCAGTAGACGACTCTTGGGACAGGGGGCCTTTTGGACCTTC
11	TRBJ2-1	-	TRBV20-1	-	CSASSGNEQFF	TGCAGTGCTAGTTCGGGGAATGAGCAGTTCTTC
15	TRBJ1-6	many	TRBV10-2	-	CASSEDLLGGYPLHF	TGCGCCAGCAGTGAGGACCTGCTAGGGGGATATCCCCTCCACTTT
14	TRBJ1-5	-	TRBV29-1	-	CSVVWGDSNQPQHF	TGCAGCGTTGTGTGGGGGGATAGCAATCAGCCCCAGCATTTT
14	TRBJ1-5	many	TRBV5-5	-	CASSLGQVNQPQHF	TGTGCCAGCAGCCTCGGACAAGTCAATCAGCCCCAGCATTTT
12	TRBJ1-2	few	TRBV2	-	CASGRRGYGYTF	TGTGCCTCTGGGAGGAGAGGCTATGGCTACACCTTC
14	TRBJ2-6	few	TRBV18	-	CASSPRSGANVLTF	TGTGCCAGCTCACCTAGGTCTGGGGCCAACGTCCTGACTTTC
13	TRBJ2-7	few	TRBV7-9	-	CAGELTPSYEQYF	TGTGCCGGTGAACTGACACCTTCCTACGAGCAGTACTTC
13	TRBJ2-5	many	TRBV2	-	CASDSLVGETQYF	TGTGCCAGCGATTCCCTAGTTGGGGAGACCCAGTACTTC
15	TRBJ2-2	-	TRBV11-2	-	CASSPRPDSTGELFF	TGTGCCAGCAGCCCGAGGCCCGACAGCACCGGGGAGCTGTTTTTT
15	TRBJ2-1	-	TRBV10-3	TRBD1	CAISAPPQGAGEQFF	TGTGCCATCAGTGCGCCCCCACAGGGGGCCGGTGAGCAGTTCTTC